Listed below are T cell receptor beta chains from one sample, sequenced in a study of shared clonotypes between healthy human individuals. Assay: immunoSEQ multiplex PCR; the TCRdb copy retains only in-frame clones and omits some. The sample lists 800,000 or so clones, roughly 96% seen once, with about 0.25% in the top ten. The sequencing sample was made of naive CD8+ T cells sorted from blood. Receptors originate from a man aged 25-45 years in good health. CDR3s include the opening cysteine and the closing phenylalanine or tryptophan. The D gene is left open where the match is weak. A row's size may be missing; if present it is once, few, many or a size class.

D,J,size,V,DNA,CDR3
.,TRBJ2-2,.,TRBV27,TGTGCCGCAGGCCGGAACACCGGGGAGCTGTTTTTT,CAAGRNTGELFF
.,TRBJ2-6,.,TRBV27,TGTGCCAGCAGTTCCTGGGTTAACTCTGGGGCCAACGTCCTGACTTTC,CASSSWVNSGANVLTF
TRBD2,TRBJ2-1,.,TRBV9,TGTGCCAGCAGCCCCCCCCGGACTAGTTGGGATGAGCAGTTCTTC,CASSPPRTSWDEQFF
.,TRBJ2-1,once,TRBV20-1,TGCAGTGCTATCTACAATGAGCAGTTCTTC,CSAIYNEQFF
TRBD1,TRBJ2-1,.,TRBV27,TGTGCCAGCAGTTACGACAGGGGGTACTATGAGCAGTTCTTC,CASSYDRGYYEQFF
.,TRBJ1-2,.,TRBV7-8,TGTGCCAGCAGCCCGACCACTGGACAGCCCTCGGATGGCTACACCTTC,CASSPTTGQPSDGYTF
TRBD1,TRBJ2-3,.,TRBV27,TGTGCCAGCAGTTTAAAGCGACGGGACAGGGCGACAGATACGCAGTATTTT,CASSLKRRDRATDTQYF
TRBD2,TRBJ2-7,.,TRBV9,TGTGCCAGCAGCCCGGGACTAGCGGGAGGAGGGGAATACGAGCAGTACTTC,CASSPGLAGGGEYEQYF
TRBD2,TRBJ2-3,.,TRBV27,TGTGCCAGCAGTTTATCGACGGGACTAGCGGGTCTTACAGATACGCAGTATTTT,CASSLSTGLAGLTDTQYF
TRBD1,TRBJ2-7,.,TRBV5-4,TGTGCCAGCAGCTTCTCGGGGACAGGGGGAGCTAGCCGAACCTACGAGCAGTACTTC,CASSFSGTGGASRTYEQYF
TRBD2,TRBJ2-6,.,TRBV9,TGTGCCAGCAGCGATCGGACTAGCGGGAGTACGTCTGGGGCCAACGTCCTGACTTTC,CASSDRTSGSTSGANVLTF
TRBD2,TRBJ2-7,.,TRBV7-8,TGTGCCAGCAGCTACGGGAGGGGTTCCTACGAGCAGTACTTC,CASSYGRGSYEQYF
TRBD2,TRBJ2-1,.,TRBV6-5,TGTGCCAGCAGTTACGGCACTAGCGGGAACAATGAGCAGTTCTTC,CASSYGTSGNNEQFF
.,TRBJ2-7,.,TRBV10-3,TGTGCCATCAGTCCTTCAAGGAGCTCCTACGAGCAGTACTTC,CAISPSRSSYEQYF
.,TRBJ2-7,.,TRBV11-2,TGTGCCAGCAGCTGGGTGCGAACCTACGAGCAGTACTTC,CASSWVRTYEQYF
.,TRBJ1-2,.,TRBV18,TGTGCCAGCTCACCACCGACAGAAGGTGGCTACACCTTC,CASSPPTEGGYTF
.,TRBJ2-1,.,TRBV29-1,TGCAGCGCCCACGGGGAGAATGAGCAGTTCTTC,CSAHGENEQFF
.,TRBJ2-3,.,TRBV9,TGTGCCAGCAGCCCAAGGACATTTACAGATACGCAGTATTTT,CASSPRTFTDTQYF
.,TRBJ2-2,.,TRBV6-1,TGTGCCAGCAGTGAAGCGAGAGGTTTTTCCGGGGAGCTGTTTTTT,CASSEARGFSGELFF
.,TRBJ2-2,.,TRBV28,TGTGCCAGCAGGATCACAGGGTCGAACACCGGGGAGCTGTTTTTT,CASRITGSNTGELFF
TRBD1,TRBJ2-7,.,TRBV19,TGTGCCAGTAGTATAACCCTACAGGGGTCATCCTACGAGCAGTACTTC,CASSITLQGSSYEQYF
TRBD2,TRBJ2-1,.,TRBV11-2,TGTGCCAGCAGCCCGAGGACTAGCGGGGATGAGCAGTTCTTC,CASSPRTSGDEQFF
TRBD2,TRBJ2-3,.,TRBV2,TGTGCCAGCAGTGAGCTTCTAGCGGCTAGCACAGATACGCAGTATTTT,CASSELLAASTDTQYF
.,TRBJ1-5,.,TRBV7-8,TGTGCCAGCAGCTTAAAGTTAGTGAACCAGCCCCAGCATTTT,CASSLKLVNQPQHF
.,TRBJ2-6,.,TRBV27,TGTGCCAGCAGTTCCGATGGTGTTGGGGCCAACGTCCTGACTTTC,CASSSDGVGANVLTF
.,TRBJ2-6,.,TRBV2,TGTGCCAGCAGAGACACCTTACTGTCTGGGGCCAACGTCCTGACTTTC,CASRDTLLSGANVLTF
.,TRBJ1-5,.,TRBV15,TGTGCCACCAGCAGAGACCGGGGTATACAGCCCCAGCATTTT,CATSRDRGIQPQHF
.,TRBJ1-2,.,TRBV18,TGTGCCAGCTCACCAGTACCCCTAATGGTCAACTATGGCTACACCTTC,CASSPVPLMVNYGYTF
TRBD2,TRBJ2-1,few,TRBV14,TGTGCCAGCAGCTCGGACGGCGGGAGGGCCGACAATGAGCAGTTCTTC,CASSSDGGRADNEQFF
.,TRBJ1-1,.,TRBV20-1,TGCAGTGCTGTTATGGGCACTGAAGCTTTCTTT,CSAVMGTEAFF
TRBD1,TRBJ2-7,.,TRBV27,TGTGCCAGCAGACGCCCGACAGGGGAAGCCTACGAGCAGTACTTC,CASRRPTGEAYEQYF
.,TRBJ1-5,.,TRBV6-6,TGTGCCAGCAGTTACTCCGGGGTGCCCCAGCATTTT,CASSYSGVPQHF
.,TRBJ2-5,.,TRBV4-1,TGCGCCAGCAGCCCGGGACACTTCGGGCAAGAGACCCAGTACTTC,CASSPGHFGQETQYF
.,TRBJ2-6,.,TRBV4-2,TGTGCCAGCAGCCAAGAATGGTTTTCTGGGGCCAACGTCCTGACTTTC,CASSQEWFSGANVLTF
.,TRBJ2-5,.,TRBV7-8,TGTGCCAGCAGCTTAGCCGTTCGGGGGAGGAAGACCCAGTACTTC,CASSLAVRGRKTQYF
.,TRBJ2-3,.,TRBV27,TGTGCCAGCAGTTTAGGGGACTGGGATACGCAGTATTTT,CASSLGDWDTQYF
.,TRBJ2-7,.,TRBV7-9,TGTGCCAGCAGCTTCTTGTTCTACGAGCAGTACTTC,CASSFLFYEQYF
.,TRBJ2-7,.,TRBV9,TGTGCCAGCAGCGGCGGACTACCCTACGAGCAGTACTTC,CASSGGLPYEQYF
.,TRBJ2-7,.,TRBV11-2,TGTGCCAGCAGCTGGAACGCAGGGAACGAGCAGTACTTC,CASSWNAGNEQYF
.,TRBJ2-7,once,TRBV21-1,TGTGCCAGCAGCAAACCCCCTAGCGGGAGGGAAGGCGAGCAGTACTTC,CASSKPPSGREGEQYF
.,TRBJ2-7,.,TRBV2,TGTGCCAGCAGTGAAATTACCTACGAGCAGTACTTC,CASSEITYEQYF